A selection of T cell receptor beta chains follows, all from one sample in a study of human T cells and chemical hapten exposure. TCRdb fed the RACE reads into MiXCR, producing one record per CDR3 protein. The table records under 450,000 distinct CDR3 sequences, roughly 5% of them present only once. The sequences come from whole blood, collected in connection with sensitization to the hapten diphenylcyclopropenone (DPC). The receptors were gathered from a woman aged 50 to 60 with alopecia areata. Some clones in this sample may be carry-over from other donors' samples. CDR3s include the opening cysteine and the closing phenylalanine or tryptophan. The D gene is left open where the match is weak. Rows give clone size only sometimes, using once, few, many, or a class for an expanded clone.

J: TRBJ1-5; D: .; size: few; V: TRBV24-1; CDR3: CATISEGRGRQPQHF; DNA: TGTGCCACCATCTCCGAAGGGAGGGGTCGGCAGCCCCAGCATTTT
J: TRBJ2-3; D: TRBD2; size: many; V: TRBV5-1; CDR3: CASSLASGGASSTDTQYF; DNA: TGCGCCAGCAGCTTGGCCAGCGGGGGAGCCTCTAGCACAGATACGCAGTATTTT
J: TRBJ1-3; D: TRBD1; size: many; V: TRBV7-9; CDR3: CASSLAPRQGANTIYF; DNA: TGTGCCAGCAGCTTAGCCCCGAGACAGGGGGCGAACACCATATATTTT
J: TRBJ2-1; D: TRBD2; size: many; V: TRBV12-3/TRBV12-4; CDR3: CASSSGGTYNEQFF; DNA: TGTGCCAGCAGTAGCGGGGGGACTTACAATGAGCAGTTCTTC
J: TRBJ2-7; D: TRBD1; size: many; V: TRBV5-1; CDR3: CASSFRIRTGENEQYF; DNA: TGCGCCAGCAGCTTTAGGATCCGGACAGGGGAGAACGAGCAGTACTTC
J: TRBJ2-1; D: .; size: few; V: TRBV7-6; CDR3: CASSLAPLPYNEQFF; DNA: TGTGCCAGCAGCTTAGCACCACTCCCCTACAATGAGCAGTTCTTC
J: TRBJ2-5; D: .; size: many; V: TRBV3-1; CDR3: CASSPISVTAQETQYF; DNA: TGTGCCAGCAGTCCCATCTCCGTAACAGCACAAGAGACCCAGTACTTC
J: TRBJ2-7; D: TRBD1; size: many; V: TRBV10-3; CDR3: CAISSPGQGAIEQYF; DNA: TGTGCCATCAGTAGTCCGGGACAGGGCGCGATCGAGCAGTACTTC
J: TRBJ2-1; D: .; size: many; V: TRBV5-1; CDR3: CASSLVLGTYNEQFF; DNA: TGCGCCAGCAGCTTGGTTCTGGGCACCTACAATGAGCAGTTCTTC
J: TRBJ1-2; D: .; size: many; V: TRBV10-3; CDR3: CAISESVRGGGYTF; DNA: TGTGCCATCAGTGAGTCGGTCAGGGGTGGAGGCTACACCTTC
J: TRBJ2-1; D: .; size: many; V: TRBV21-1; CDR3: CASSNGRTGGLTNEQFF; DNA: TGTGCCAGCAGCAATGGACGGACAGGGGGCTTGACCAATGAGCAGTTCTTC
J: TRBJ2-3; D: .; size: .; V: TRBV28; CDR3: CASSFLSVDTQYF; DNA: TGTGCCAGCAGTTTTCTAAGCGTAGATACGCAGTATTTT
J: TRBJ2-7; D: .; size: many; V: TRBV10-3; CDR3: CAISLDPGSEQYF; DNA: TGTGCCATCAGCCTGGACCCGGGGAGCGAGCAGTACTTC
J: TRBJ1-5; D: TRBD1; size: many; V: TRBV27; CDR3: CASSLYGTGGVQPQHF; DNA: TGTGCCAGCAGTTTATATGGGACAGGGGGCGTTCAGCCCCAGCATTTT
J: TRBJ2-3; D: .; size: many; V: TRBV28; CDR3: CASSYKDTQYF; DNA: TGTGCCAGCAGTTATAAGGATACGCAGTATTTT
J: TRBJ1-4; D: TRBD1; size: many; V: TRBV12-3/TRBV12-4; CDR3: CASSHARQGGSEKLFF; DNA: TGTGCCAGCAGTCATGCCCGACAGGGTGGGAGTGAAAAACTGTTTTTT
J: TRBJ2-7; D: .; size: .; V: TRBV3-1; CDR3: CASSQTGRGPSYEQYF; DNA: TGTGCCAGCAGCCAGACAGGACGAGGGCCCTCCTACGAGCAGTACTTC
J: TRBJ2-7; D: TRBD1; size: many; V: TRBV27; CDR3: CASGRTGAHYEQYF; DNA: TGTGCCAGCGGCCGGACAGGGGCCCACTACGAGCAGTACTTC
J: TRBJ2-3; D: TRBD2; size: few; V: TRBV7-2; CDR3: CASSFSEAGVYEDTQYF; DNA: TGTGCCAGCAGCTTTTCAGAAGCGGGAGTGTATGAAGATACGCAGTATTTT
J: TRBJ1-1; D: .; size: many; V: TRBV15; CDR3: CATSSPGVNTEAFF; DNA: TGTGCCACCAGCAGCCCGGGGGTTAACACTGAAGCTTTCTTT
J: TRBJ1-5; D: .; size: few; V: TRBV20-1; CDR3: CSATLGGGTGPQHF; DNA: TGCAGTGCTACCCTTGGAGGGGGTACCGGGCCCCAGCATTTT
J: TRBJ2-7; D: TRBD2; size: few; V: TRBV20-1; CDR3: CSARDMAREPTGEQYF; DNA: TGCAGTGCTAGAGATATGGCGCGGGAGCCTACGGGGGAGCAGTACTTC
J: TRBJ2-7; D: .; size: many; V: TRBV5-4; CDR3: CASSLALNYEQYF; DNA: TGTGCCAGCAGCTTGGCCCTGAATTACGAGCAGTACTTC
J: TRBJ2-5; D: .; size: .; V: TRBV7-9; CDR3: CASRPQFKAPKQETQYF; DNA: TGTGCCAGCAGACCCCAATTTAAGGCCCCAAAGCAAGAGACCCAGTACTTC
J: TRBJ1-2; D: .; size: many; V: TRBV20-1; CDR3: CSASVPGNYGYTF; DNA: TGCAGTGCTAGTGTGCCGGGGAACTATGGCTACACCTTC
J: TRBJ2-7; D: TRBD2; size: few; V: TRBV4-2; CDR3: CASSPGEREFYEQYF; DNA: TGTGCCAGCAGCCCTGGCGAGCGGGAGTTTTACGAGCAGTACTTC
J: TRBJ2-7; D: TRBD2; size: many; V: TRBV6-1; CDR3: CASSDESGAIAYEQYF; DNA: TGTGCCAGCAGTGATGAAAGCGGGGCGATCGCCTACGAGCAGTACTTC
J: TRBJ2-7; D: .; size: many; V: TRBV4-2; CDR3: CASSQDAGPQYEQYF; DNA: TGTGCCAGCAGCCAAGATGCAGGCCCGCAATACGAGCAGTACTTC
J: TRBJ2-3; D: TRBD2; size: many; V: TRBV13; CDR3: CASSLVLQRGSTDTQYF; DNA: TGTGCCAGCAGCCTAGTGTTACAGCGGGGAAGCACAGATACGCAGTATTTT
J: TRBJ1-6; D: .; size: many; V: TRBV20-1; CDR3: CSARDGSYNSPLHF; DNA: TGCAGTGCTAGGGACGGCTCCTATAATTCACCCCTCCACTTT
J: TRBJ1-1; D: .; size: .; V: TRBV5-1; CDR3: CASSLARTGTEAFF; DNA: TGCGCCAGCAGCTTGGCGCGGACCGGGACTGAAGCTTTCTTT
J: TRBJ2-1; D: TRBD2; size: many; V: TRBV7-9; CDR3: CASSLTTGLAGTYNEQFF; DNA: TGTGCCAGCAGCTTAACTACGGGACTAGCGGGAACCTACAATGAGCAGTTCTTC
J: TRBJ2-7; D: .; size: .; V: TRBV29-1; CDR3: CSVSDSGPSSYEQYF; DNA: TGCAGCGTTTCGGACAGTGGGCCCAGCTCCTACGAGCAGTACTTC